The entry below describes one TCR beta chain. Antigen unknown. This CDR3 is 12 amino acids long. From germline, CDR1 is MNHNY and CDR2 SVGAGI (reference sequence). The V end was cut by 1 base, the J end by 8 bases, with 8 bases between. This record belongs to a study of T cell repertoires in cytomegalovirus infection. Overall study context: Used in the study were CMV epitopes, some recently identified and HLA-C-restricted, others well-studied and HLA-B-restricted. Carrying CMV and the relevant HLA type showed in public TCR beta signatures. Study-level results: CMV-specific TCR beta clonotypes restricted by HLA-C were the ones dominating the ex vivo response. CMV carriers having the relevant HLA were flagged by cumulative public TCR beta family frequency.

TCRdb used MiXCR to reprocess the reads, holding one entry per CDR3 protein. The sample consists of 600,000 to 700,000 distinct CDR3 sequences, around a third of them appearing once. The chain employs TRBV6-6 and TRBJ1-1; D uncertain. The origin of this receptor is a human donor in good health (CMV status not recorded). Some clones in this sample may be carry-over from other donors' samples. This sample comprised cultured PBMCs, obtained from culture after CMV antigen stimulation. This CDR3 is CASSYWGVEAFF. The CDR3 bases are TGTGCCAGCAGTTACTGGGGAGTAGAAGCTTTCTTT.